The clone carrying this TCR beta chain was detected ten times or more. Sequential positive selection took CD4 T cells first, then CD8 T cells. Cells stained for CD3, CD4, CD8, CD45RA and CD27 were sorted into four subsets. Both TRBC1 and TRBC2 were covered by a beta constant-region primer of two equimolar oligonucleotides. Nested alpha and beta constant-region primers with the SP2 primer drove four PCR rounds on ligated cDNA. TCRdb redid the calling of the UMI-ligation and nested PCR reads with MiXCR, one entry per CDR3 protein. Of approximately 80,000 distinct CDR3 sequences listed, over 8.5% are singletons. The germline V gene has CDR1 MNHEY and CDR2 SVGAGI. The CDR3 length is 14 residues. The V and J ends lost 5 bases and 4 bases respectively, with 12 bases between them. This entry comes from a study of naive and memory T cell subsets.

The chain carries TRBV6-5 and TRBJ2-1; unclear D gene. Sequenced material: naive CD8+ T cells from blood. This receptor was taken from a human donor in good health. For the CDR3, the DNA is TGTGCCAGCAGTATCAGCCTGGGGTACAATGAGCAGTTCTTC. Protein sequence: CASSISLGYNEQFF.